This T cell receptor (beta chain) was retrieved from a study of beta chain features in type 1 diabetes. Notes on the study in general: Individuals with type 1 diabetes displayed fewer insertions and more deletions at VDJ junctions.

By way of CD45RO/CCR7/CD25/CD127/CD95/CD27, the CD4+ regulatory, stem cell-like memory, central memory and naive cells were sorted. For this clone: Its antigen is currently unknown.

V gave up 0 bases and J gave up 4 bases, with 13 bases separating them. The CDR3 is made up of 14 amino acids. Germline-derived CDR1 and CDR2 are GTSNPN and SVGIG (reference sequence). The authors reverse transcribed all of the isolated RNA, so sequencing captured expressed TCRB transcripts. Assay: immunoSEQ multiplex PCR; the TCRdb copy retains only in-frame clones and omits some. The profile shows fewer than 550,000 clones, around 10% of them singletons. The sample consisted of naive CD4+ T cells from blood. V gene TRBV30 combines with J gene TRBJ2-7, with D unresolved. The clonotype was recovered from a woman between 18 and 29 years old in good health. The CDR3 is CAWSVDRPIYEQYF. CDR3 DNA sequence: TGTGCCTGGAGTGTAGACCGGCCCATATACGAGCAGTACTTC.